This T cell receptor (beta chain) was identified in a study of T cell responses to AZD1222 COVID-19 vaccine. General study findings and limits: No repertoire was sampled before or during the peak T cell response, only after it.

Germline-derived CDR1 and CDR2 are MGHRA and YSYEKL. This CDR3 region has 17 residues. The V end lost 4 bases, the J end lost 0 bases, and 16 bases lay between the germline ends. Here immunoSEQ multiplex PCR was the method, and the copy in TCRdb shows in-frame clones only, minus some. The data contain 90,000 to 120,000 clones, around 89% of them seen just once; the ten biggest clones take up about 6.6%. For this clone: Its antigen remains unidentified.

This TCR came from an adult in good health. This sequence joins TRBV4-1 and TRBJ1-3; a possible D gene is TRBD1 (5 bases). Sample: peripheral blood, taken on day 0 of AZD1222 vaccination. The CDR3 nucleotides read TGCGCCAGCAGCCCCGGGGCGGCGGTGCACTCTGGAAACACCATATATTTT. Protein product: CASSPGAAVHSGNTIYF.